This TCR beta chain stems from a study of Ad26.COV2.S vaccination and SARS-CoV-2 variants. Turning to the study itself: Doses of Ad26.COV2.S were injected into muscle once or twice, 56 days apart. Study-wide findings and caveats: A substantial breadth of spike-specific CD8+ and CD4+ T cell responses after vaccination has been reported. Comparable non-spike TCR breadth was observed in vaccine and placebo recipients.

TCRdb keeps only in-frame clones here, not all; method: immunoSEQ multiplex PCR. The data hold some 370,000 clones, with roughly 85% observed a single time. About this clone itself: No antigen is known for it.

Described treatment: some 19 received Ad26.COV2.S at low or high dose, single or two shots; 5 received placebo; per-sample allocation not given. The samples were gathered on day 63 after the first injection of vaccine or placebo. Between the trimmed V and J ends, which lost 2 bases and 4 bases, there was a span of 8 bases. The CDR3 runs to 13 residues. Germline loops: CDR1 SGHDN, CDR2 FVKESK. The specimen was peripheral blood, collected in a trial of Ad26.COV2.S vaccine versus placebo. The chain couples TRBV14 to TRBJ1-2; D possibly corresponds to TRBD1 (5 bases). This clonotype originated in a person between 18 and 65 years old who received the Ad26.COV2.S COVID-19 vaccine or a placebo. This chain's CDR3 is CASSQQGAYGYTF. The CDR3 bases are TGTGCCAGCAGCCAACAAGGGGCCTATGGCTACACCTTC. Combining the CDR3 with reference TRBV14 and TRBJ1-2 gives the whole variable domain EAGVTQFPSHSVIEKGQTVTLRCDPISGHDNLYWYRRVMGKEIKFLLHFVKESKQDESGMPNNRFLAERTGGTYSTLKVQPAELEDSGVYFCASSQQGAYGYTFGSGTRLTVV.